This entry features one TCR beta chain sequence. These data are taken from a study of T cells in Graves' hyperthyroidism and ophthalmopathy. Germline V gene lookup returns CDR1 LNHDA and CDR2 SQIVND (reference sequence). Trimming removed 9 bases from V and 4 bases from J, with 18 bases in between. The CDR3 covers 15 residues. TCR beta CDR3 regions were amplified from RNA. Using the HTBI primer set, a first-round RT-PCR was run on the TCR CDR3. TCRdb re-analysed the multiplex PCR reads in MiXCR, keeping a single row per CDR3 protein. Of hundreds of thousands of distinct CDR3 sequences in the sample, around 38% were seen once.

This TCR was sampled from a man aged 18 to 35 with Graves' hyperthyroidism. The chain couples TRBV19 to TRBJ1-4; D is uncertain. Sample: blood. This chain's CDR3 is CASSPSGGFNEKLFF. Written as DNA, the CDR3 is TGTGCCAGCTCACCGTCGGGAGGGTTTAATGAAAAACTGTTTTTT.